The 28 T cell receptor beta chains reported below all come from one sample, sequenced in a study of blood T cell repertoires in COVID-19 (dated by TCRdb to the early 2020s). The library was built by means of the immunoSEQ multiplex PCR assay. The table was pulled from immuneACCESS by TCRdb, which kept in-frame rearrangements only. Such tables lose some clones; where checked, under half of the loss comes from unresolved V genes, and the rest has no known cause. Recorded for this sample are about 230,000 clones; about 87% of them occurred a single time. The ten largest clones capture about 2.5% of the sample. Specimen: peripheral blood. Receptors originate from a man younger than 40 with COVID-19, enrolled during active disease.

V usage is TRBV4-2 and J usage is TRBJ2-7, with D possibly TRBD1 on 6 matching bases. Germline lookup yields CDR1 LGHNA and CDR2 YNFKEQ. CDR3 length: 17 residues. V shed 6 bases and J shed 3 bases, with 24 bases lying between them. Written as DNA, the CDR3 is TGTGCCAGCAGTCAGGGGCTAAACGGACGGTATTACTACGAGCAGTACTTC. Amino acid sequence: CASSQGLNGRYYYEQYF.

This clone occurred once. DNA for the CDR3: TGTGCCAGCAGTTTGGCTAGCGGGGGGGCCTTCTGGGAGCAGTTCTTC. It is translated as CASSLASGGAFWEQFF. The J gene is TRBJ2-1, the V gene TRBV6-2 or TRBV6-3; 12 bases are a match to TRBD2. The CDR3 loop spans 16 amino acids. The V and J ends lost 4 bases and 10 bases, in that order; junction bases with no gene match: 11. Per germline, CDR1 MNHEY and CDR2 SVGEGT.

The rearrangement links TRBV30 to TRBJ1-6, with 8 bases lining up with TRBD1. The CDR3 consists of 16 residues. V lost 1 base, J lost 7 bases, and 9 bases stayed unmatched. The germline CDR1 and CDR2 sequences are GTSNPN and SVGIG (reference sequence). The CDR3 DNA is TGTGCCTGGAGTGCTAGTACAGGGGGATTCAATTCACCCCTCCACTTT. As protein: CAWSASTGGFNSPLHF.

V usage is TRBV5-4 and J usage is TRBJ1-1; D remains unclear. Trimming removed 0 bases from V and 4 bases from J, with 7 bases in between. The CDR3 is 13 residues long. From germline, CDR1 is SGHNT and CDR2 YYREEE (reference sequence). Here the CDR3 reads CASSLDLFTEAFF. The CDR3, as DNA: TGTGCCAGCAGCTTGGATCTTTTCACTGAAGCTTTCTTT.

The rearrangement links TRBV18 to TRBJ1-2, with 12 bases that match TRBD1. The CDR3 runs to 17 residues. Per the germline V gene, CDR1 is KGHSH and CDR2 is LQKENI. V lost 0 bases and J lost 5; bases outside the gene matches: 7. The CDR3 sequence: CASSPPGTGGAEYGYTF. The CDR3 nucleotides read TGTGCCAGCTCACCACCCGGGACAGGGGGCGCAGAATATGGCTACACCTTC.

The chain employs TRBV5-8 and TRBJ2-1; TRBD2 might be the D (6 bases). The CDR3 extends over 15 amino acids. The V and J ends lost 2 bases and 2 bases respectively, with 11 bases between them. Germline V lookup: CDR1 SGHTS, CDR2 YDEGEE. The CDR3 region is CASSFQLATYNEQFF. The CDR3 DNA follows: TGTGCCAGCAGCTTTCAGCTAGCGACCTACAATGAGCAGTTCTTC.

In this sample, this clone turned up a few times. The CDR3 here is CASSYIGQGISLNTEAFF. CDR3 sequence (DNA): TGTGCCAGCAGTTACATTGGACAGGGCATAAGCCTAAACACTGAAGCTTTCTTT. This rearrangement joins TRBV2 to TRBJ1-1, with TRBD1 matching over 8 bases. CDR1 is SNHLY, CDR2 FYNNEI, per germline. V shed 5 bases and J 2 bases; nucleotides not matched to a gene: 16. This CDR3 has 18 residues.

CDR3 nucleotide sequence: TGTGCCAGCAGCCTAAGGGGCCCAGGGACAGGGGGATACGAGCAGTACTTC. This sequence encodes CASSLRGPGTGGYEQYF. The rearrangement joins TRBV11-2 to TRBJ2-7, with 11 bases aligning to TRBD1. There are 17 residues in the CDR3. Unmatched junction bases numbered 13, after V lost 5 bases and J lost 4 bases. CDR1 and CDR2 from the germline V gene are SGHAT and FQNNGV.

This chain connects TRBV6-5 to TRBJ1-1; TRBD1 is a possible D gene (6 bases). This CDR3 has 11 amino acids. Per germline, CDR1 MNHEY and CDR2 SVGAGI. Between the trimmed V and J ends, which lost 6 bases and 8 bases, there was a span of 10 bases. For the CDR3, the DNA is TGTGCCAGCAGACACAGGGAAGAAGCTTTCTTT. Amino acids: CASRHREEAFF.

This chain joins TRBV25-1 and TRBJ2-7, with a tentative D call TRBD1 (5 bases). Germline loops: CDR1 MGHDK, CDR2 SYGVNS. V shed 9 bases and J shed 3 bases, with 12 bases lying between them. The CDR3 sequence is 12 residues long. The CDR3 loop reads CARPTDFYEQYF. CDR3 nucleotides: TGTGCCAGGCCGACAGATTTCTACGAGCAGTACTTC.

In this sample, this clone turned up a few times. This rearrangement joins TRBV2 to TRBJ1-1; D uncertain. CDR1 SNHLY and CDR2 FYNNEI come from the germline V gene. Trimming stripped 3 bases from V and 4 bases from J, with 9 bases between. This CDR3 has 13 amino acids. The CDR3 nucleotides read TGTGCCAGCAGTGAGGGTTCGGGCACTGAAGCTTTCTTT. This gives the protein CASSEGSGTEAFF.

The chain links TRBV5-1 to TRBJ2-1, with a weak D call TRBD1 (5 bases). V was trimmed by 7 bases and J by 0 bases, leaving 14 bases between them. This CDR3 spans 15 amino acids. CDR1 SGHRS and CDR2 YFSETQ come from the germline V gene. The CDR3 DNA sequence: TGCGCCAGCCCCGGCAGGGCTTACTCCTACAATGAGCAGTTCTTC. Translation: CASPGRAYSYNEQFF.

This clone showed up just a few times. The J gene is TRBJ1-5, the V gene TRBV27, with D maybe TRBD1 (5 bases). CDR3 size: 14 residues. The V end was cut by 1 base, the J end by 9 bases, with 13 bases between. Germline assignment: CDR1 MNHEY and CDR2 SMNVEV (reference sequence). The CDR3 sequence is CASSLYRSFRPQHF. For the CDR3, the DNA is TGTGCCAGCAGTTTATACAGGTCTTTTAGGCCCCAGCATTTT.

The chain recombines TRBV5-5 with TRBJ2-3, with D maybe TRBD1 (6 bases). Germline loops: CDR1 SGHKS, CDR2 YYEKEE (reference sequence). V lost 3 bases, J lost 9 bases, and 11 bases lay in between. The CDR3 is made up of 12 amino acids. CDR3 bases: TGTGCCAGCAGCTCCACAGGGAAAACGCAGTATTTT. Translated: CASSSTGKTQYF. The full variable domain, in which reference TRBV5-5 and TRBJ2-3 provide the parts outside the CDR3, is DAGVTQSPTHLIKTRGQQVTLRCSPISGHKSVSWYQQVLGQGPQFIFQYYEKEERGRGNFPDRFSARQFPNYSSELNVNALLLGDSALYLCASSSTGKTQYFGPGTRLTVL.

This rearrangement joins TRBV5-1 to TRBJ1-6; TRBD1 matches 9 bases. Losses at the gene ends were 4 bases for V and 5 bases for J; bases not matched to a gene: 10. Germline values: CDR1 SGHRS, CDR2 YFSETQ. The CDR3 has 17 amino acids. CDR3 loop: CASSPPSTGGNNSPLHF. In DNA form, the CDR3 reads TGCGCCAGCAGCCCCCCTTCGACAGGGGGAAATAATTCACCCCTCCACTTT.

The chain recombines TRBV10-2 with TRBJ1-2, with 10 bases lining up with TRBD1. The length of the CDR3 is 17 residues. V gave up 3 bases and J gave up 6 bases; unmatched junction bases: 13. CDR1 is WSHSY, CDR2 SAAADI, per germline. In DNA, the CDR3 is TGCGCCAGCAGTGACAACGGCCAGAGAGGGACAGGGGATGGCTACACCTTC. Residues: CASSDNGQRGTGDGYTF.

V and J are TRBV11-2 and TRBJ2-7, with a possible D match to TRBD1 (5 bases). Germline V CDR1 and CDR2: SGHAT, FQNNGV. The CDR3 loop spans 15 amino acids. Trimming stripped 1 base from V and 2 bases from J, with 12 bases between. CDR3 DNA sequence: TGTGCCAGCAGCTTAGGTACAGGATCTACCTACGAGCAGTACTTC. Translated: CASSLGTGSTYEQYF.

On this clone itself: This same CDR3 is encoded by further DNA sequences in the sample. This chain's CDR3 is CASSLRGGGTEAFF. CDR3 nucleotides: TGTGCCAGCAGTCTGAGGGGGGGAGGCACTGAAGCTTTCTTT. This sequence joins TRBV7-2 and TRBJ1-1; tentatively, D is TRBD1 (6 bases). Trimming removed 6 bases from V and 4 bases from J, with 15 bases in between. CDR3 length: 14 amino acids. Germline V gives CDR1 SGHTA, CDR2 FQGNSA.

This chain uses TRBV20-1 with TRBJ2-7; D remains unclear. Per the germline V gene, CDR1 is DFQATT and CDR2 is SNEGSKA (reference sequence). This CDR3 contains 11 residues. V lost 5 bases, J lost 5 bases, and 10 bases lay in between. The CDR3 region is CSAARENEQYF. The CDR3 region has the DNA TGCAGTGCTGCCCGAGAGAACGAGCAGTACTTC.

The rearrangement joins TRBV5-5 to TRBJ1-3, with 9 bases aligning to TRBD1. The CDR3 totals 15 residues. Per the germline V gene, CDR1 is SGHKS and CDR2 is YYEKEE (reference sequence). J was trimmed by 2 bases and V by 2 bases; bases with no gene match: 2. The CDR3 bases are TGTGCCAGCAGCTTTACAGGGGGCGCTGGAAACACCATATATTTT. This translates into CASSFTGGAGNTIYF.

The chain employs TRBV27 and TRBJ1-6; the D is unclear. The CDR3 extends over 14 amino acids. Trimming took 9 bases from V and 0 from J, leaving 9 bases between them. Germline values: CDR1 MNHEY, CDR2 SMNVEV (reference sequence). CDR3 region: CASRLDSYNSPLHF. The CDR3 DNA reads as TGTGCCAGTCGACTGGACTCCTATAATTCACCCCTCCACTTT.

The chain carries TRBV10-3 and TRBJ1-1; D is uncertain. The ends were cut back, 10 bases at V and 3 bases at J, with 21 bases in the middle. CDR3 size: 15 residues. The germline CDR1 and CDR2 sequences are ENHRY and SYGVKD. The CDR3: CATHITQKSDTEAFF. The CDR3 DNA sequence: TGTGCCACCCATATAACTCAAAAGTCGGACACTGAAGCTTTCTTT.

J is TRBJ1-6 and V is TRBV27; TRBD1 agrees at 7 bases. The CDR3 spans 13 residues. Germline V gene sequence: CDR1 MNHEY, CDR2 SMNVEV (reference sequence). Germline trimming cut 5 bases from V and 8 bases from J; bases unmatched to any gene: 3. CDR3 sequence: CASSPDRDSPLHF. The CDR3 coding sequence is TGTGCCAGCAGTCCAGACAGGGATTCACCCCTCCACTTT.

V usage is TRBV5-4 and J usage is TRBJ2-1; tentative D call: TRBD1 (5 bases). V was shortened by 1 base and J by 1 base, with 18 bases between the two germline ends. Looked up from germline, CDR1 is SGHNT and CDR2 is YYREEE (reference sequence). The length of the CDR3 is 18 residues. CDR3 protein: CASSLSRSRAKSYNEQFF. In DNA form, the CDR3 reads TGTGCCAGCAGCTTGAGTAGATCCAGGGCCAAATCCTACAATGAGCAGTTCTTC.

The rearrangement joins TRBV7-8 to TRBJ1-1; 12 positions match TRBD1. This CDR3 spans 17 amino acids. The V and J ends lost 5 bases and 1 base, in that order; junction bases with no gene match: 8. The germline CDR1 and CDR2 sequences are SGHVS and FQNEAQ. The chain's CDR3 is CASSTPGTGGTNTEAFF. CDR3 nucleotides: TGTGCCAGCAGCACCCCCGGGACAGGGGGCACGAACACTGAAGCTTTCTTT. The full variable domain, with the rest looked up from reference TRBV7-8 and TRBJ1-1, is GAGVSQSPRYKVAKRGQDVALRCDPISGHVSLFWYQQALGQGPEFLTYFQNEAQLDKSGLPSDRFFAERPEGSVSTLKIQRTQQEDSAVYLCASSTPGTGGTNTEAFFGQGTRLTVV.

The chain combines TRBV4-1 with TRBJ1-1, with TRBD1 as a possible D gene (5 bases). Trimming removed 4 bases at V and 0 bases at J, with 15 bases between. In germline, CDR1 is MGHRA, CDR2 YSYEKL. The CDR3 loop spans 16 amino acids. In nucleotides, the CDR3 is TGCGCCAGCAGCCGGTCCCCGACAGTGTTGAACACTGAAGCTTTCTTT. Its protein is CASSRSPTVLNTEAFF.

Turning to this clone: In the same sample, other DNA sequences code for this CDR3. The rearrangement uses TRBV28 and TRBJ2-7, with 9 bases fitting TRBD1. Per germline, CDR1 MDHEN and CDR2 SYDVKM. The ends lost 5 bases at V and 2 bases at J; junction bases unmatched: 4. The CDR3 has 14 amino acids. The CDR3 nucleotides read TGTGCCAGCAGTCTCGGACAGGGGCCCTACGAGCAGTACTTC. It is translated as CASSLGQGPYEQYF.

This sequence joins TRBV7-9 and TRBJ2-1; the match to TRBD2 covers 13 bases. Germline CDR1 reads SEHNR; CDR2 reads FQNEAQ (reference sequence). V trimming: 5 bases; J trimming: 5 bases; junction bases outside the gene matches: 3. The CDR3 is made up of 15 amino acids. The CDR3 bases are TGTGCCAGCAGCAAAGGACTAGCGGGGGACAATGAGCAGTTCTTC. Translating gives CASSKGLAGDNEQFF.